One and the same sample provided the 4 T cell receptor beta chains below, sequenced in a study of blood T cell repertoires in COVID-19. The data were produced by immunoSEQ multiplex PCR, yet TCRdb's version contains in-frame clones alone and is incomplete. The sample lists just over 95,000 clones, roughly 82% seen once, with under 20% in the top ten. Input material: peripheral blood. The source is a man older than 75 with acute or convalescent COVID-19.

The chain employs TRBV6-2 or TRBV6-3 and TRBJ2-1; tentative D call: TRBD2 (6 bases). The ends were cut back, 1 base at V and 7 bases at J, with 20 bases in the middle. Germline V gene sequence: CDR1 MNHEY, CDR2 SVGEGT. This CDR3 is 17 amino acids long. Here the CDR3 reads CASSYYPGLTLGNEQFF. The CDR3 nucleotides read TGTGCCAGCAGTTACTACCCGGGACTCACCCTGGGGAATGAGCAGTTCTTC.

The V call is TRBV6-5, the J call TRBJ2-2, with D perhaps TRBD1 (5 bases). The ends were cut back, 6 bases at V and 4 bases at J, with 9 bases in the middle. Per the germline V gene, CDR1 is MNHEY and CDR2 is SVGAGI. The CDR3 runs to 13 residues. The CDR3 DNA reads as TGTGCCAGCAGGAAAGGGGTCACCGGGGAGCTGTTTTTT. Protein product: CASRKGVTGELFF.

The V and J genes are TRBV19 and TRBJ2-7, with 7 bases lining up with TRBD1. Germline lookup yields CDR1 LNHDA and CDR2 SQIVND (reference sequence). Germline trimming cut 10 bases from V and 6 bases from J; bases unmatched to any gene: 12. The CDR3 loop spans 13 amino acids. DNA of the CDR3: TGTGCCACGCAGAACAGGGGTTTGGGCGAGCAGTACTTC. As protein: CATQNRGLGEQYF.

The J gene is TRBJ2-2, the V gene TRBV16; D gene unclear. The V end lost 1 base, the J end lost 0 bases, and 9 bases lay between the germline ends. The germline gives CDR1 KGHSY, CDR2 FQNENV. This CDR3 contains 16 residues. The DNA of the CDR3 is TGTGCCAGCAGCCAATGGGTTAGCCCGAACACCGGGGAGCTGTTTTTT. It specifies CASSQWVSPNTGELFF.